This T cell receptor beta chain originates from a study of CD8 T cells in ankylosing spondylitis listed by TCRdb under 2017. Some background on the complete study: The study set out to find disease-linked TCR variants by profiling T cell receptor beta repertoires in ankylosing spondylitis patients and healthy donors. The full study cohort comprised around 23 ankylosing spondylitis patients and over a hundred healthy donors. Samples of peripheral blood were taken, and for ankylosing spondylitis patients, synovial fluid was collected as well. What the research found in general, with its limitations: Some of the motif variants had been reported before in the synovial fluid and blood of reactive arthritis patients, a finding that suggests common disease-initiation mechanisms. A TCR beta motif of about 8 highly homologous amino acid variants appeared characteristic of blood from ankylosing spondylitis patients. According to the report, matched synovial fluid samples from ankylosing spondylitis patients were significantly enriched for the disease-linked clones. The disease-linked clones showed a CD8+ phenotype and occurred at relatively low frequencies in peripheral blood.

This clonotype was counted at least ten times. It lacks a known antigen. Qualities for individual bases were not recorded, and no much larger clone is one base off. Spanning cysteine to phenylalanine, the CDR3 consists of 14 amino acids. CDR3 DNA only is kept here, 42 bases in frame from base 1. As encoded in the germline V gene, CDR1 is SGHRS while CDR2 is YFSETQ. Germline trimming: 1 base from V, 10 bases from J; junction bases outside gene matches: 4. The instrument was an Illumina HiSeq 2500. Quantitative 5'-RACE with molecular barcodes was the method used to prepare the TCR beta libraries. The paper's data handling went like this. A new computational method, built on a probabilistic model of VDJ rearrangement, was used to identify disease-linked TCR variants. Starting from the raw public reads, TCRdb applied fastp trimming at Q25, assembled clones with MiXCR and retained in-frame beta chains. Rows with a matching CDR3 protein are joined into one entry that keeps the most common DNA and genes. For this entry, the V and J calls and clone size follow TCRdb and not the study's own pipeline. In this sample the table shows some 840,000 distinct CDR3 sequences, 10% to 15% of which occur a single time. Jointly, the top ten make up 0.51% of the sample.

The chain uses TRBV5-1 and TRBJ1-6, with TRBD1 matching 8 junction bases. Sequenced: blood, either unsorted or a sorted T cell fraction (not recorded which). This clonotype originated in a male donor with ankylosing spondylitis. The DNA sequence is TGCGCCAGCAGCTTGCAGGGGGCAGAGTCACCCCTCCACTTT. This gives the protein CASSLQGAESPLHF.